Following are 8 T cell receptor beta chains from one sample sequenced in a study of blood T cell repertoires in COVID-19. The table came from immunoSEQ multiplex PCR; TCRdb's copy has only in-frame clones and leaves some out. The table has around 200,000 clones, about 83% seen once; the top ten hold approximately 6.2%. The material sequenced was peripheral blood. The receptors were gathered from a man between 60 and 75 years old who had recovered from COVID-19.

The chain uses TRBV5-1 and TRBJ2-5; 9 bases agree with TRBD1. Losses at the gene ends were 1 base for V and 5 bases for J; bases not matched to a gene: 3. The CDR3 has 14 residues. Germline lookup yields CDR1 SGHRS and CDR2 YFSETQ. This CDR3 reads CASSLSGTGETQYF. Written as DNA, the CDR3 is TGCGCCAGCAGCTTGTCCGGGACAGGGGAGACCCAGTACTTC.

This chain links TRBV5-1 with TRBJ2-1; TRBD2 agrees at 13 bases. Germline assignment: CDR1 SGHRS and CDR2 YFSETQ. Unmatched junction bases numbered 6, after V lost 5 bases and J lost 13 bases. The CDR3 is 13 residues long. This CDR3 is CASSGTSGKRQFF. CDR3 nucleotides: TGCGCCAGCAGTGGGACTAGCGGGAAACGACAGTTCTTC.

V usage is TRBV19 and J usage is TRBJ2-5; 9 bases are a match to TRBD2. The length of the CDR3 is 14 residues. The germline gives CDR1 LNHDA, CDR2 SQIVND (reference sequence). V shed 7 bases, J shed 4 bases, and the junction held 7 bases outside the gene matches. CDR3 bases: TGTGCCAGTACCAGGCGGGGGGGCGGAGAGACCCAGTACTTC. This codes for CASTRRGGGETQYF.

The chain uses TRBV3-1 (or the pseudogene TRBV3-2) and TRBJ2-3, with D possibly being TRBD1 (6 bases). V was cut by 4 bases and J by 6 bases, with 11 bases left in between. CDR1 and CDR2 (germline): LGHDT, YNNKEL (reference sequence). This CDR3 comprises 13 residues. The chain's CDR3 is CASSPSRGDTQYF. CDR3 nucleotides: TGTGCCAGCAGCCCCTCAAGGGGGGATACGCAGTATTTT.

The chain combines TRBV19 with TRBJ2-7; 8 nucleotides match TRBD2. The CDR3 spans 15 residues. Trimming cost V 7 bases and J 4 bases; bases outside gene matches: 12. From germline, CDR1 is LNHDA and CDR2 SQIVND (reference sequence). The CDR3 DNA reads as TGTGCCAGTAACCCCTCGGGAGGGACAAAGTACGAGCAGTACTTC. Amino acids: CASNPSGGTKYEQYF.

The chain carries TRBV6-2 or TRBV6-3 and TRBJ2-5; TRBD2 matches at 7 bases. The CDR3 is 17 amino acids. Germline lookup yields CDR1 MNHEY and CDR2 SVGEGT. With 5 bases clipped from V and 1 base from J, the junction kept 13 bases outside the gene matches. Here the CDR3 DNA reads TGTGCCAGCAGTACCGGGACTACCGTACCGGGCCAAGAGACCCAGTACTTC. Amino acids: CASSTGTTVPGQETQYF.

This clone has a handful of counts. This chain uses TRBV19 with TRBJ2-2; TRBD1 aligns across 8 bases. V lost 6 bases, J lost 3 bases, and 6 bases stayed unmatched. CDR1 LNHDA and CDR2 SQIVND come from the germline V gene (reference sequence). The CDR3 extends over 15 amino acids. As DNA, the CDR3 is TGTGCCAGTAGCGCGGGACAGGTATACACCGGGGAGCTGTTTTTT. This codes for CASSAGQVYTGELFF.

The chain uses TRBV5-6 and TRBJ1-5; TRBD1 might be the D (5 bases). Per the germline V gene, CDR1 is SGHDT and CDR2 is YYEEEE. The V end lost 2 bases, the J end lost 4 bases, and 10 bases lay between the germline ends. This CDR3 region has 14 residues. The CDR3 here is CASSFAQGNQPQHF. The CDR3 coding sequence is TGTGCCAGCAGCTTCGCCCAGGGAAATCAGCCCCAGCATTTT. The whole variable domain, filled in from reference TRBV5-6 and TRBJ1-5, reads DAGVTQSPTHLIKTRGQQVTLRCSPKSGHDTVSWYQQALGQGPQFIFQYYEEEERQRGNFPDRFSGHQFPNYSSELNVNALLLGDSALYLCASSFAQGNQPQHFGDGTRLSIL.